The 31 T cell receptor beta chains presented below share a single source sample, sequenced in a study of T-cell reconstitution after alpha-beta-depleted transplantation in children. The TCRbeta library was prepared with unique molecular identifiers. Using its own MiXCR run on the PCR reads, TCRdb lists one record per CDR3 protein. The data show more than 200,000 distinct CDR3 sequences, under 20% seen once. The specimen comprised PBMCs, mostly from graft donor cells, sampled 360 days after TCRalphabeta/CD19-depleted stem cell transplant. Receptor source: a male patient between 2 and 15 years old who had a stem cell transplant for acute lymphoblastic leukemia, so the T cells may come from the graft donor.

The chain is built from TRBV24-1 and TRBJ2-7; D perhaps matches TRBD1 (6 bases). CDR1 is KGHDR and CDR2 is SFDVKD in the germline V gene. The CDR3 covers 15 residues. Deletions cut 4 bases from V and 2 bases from J, with 14 bases between. The CDR3 spells CATSDHRDNTYEQYF. DNA of the CDR3: TGTGCCACCAGTGACCACCGGGACAATACCTACGAGCAGTACTTC.

CDR3 sequence reads: CASSSKGLSKTYEQYF. CDR3 DNA: TGTGCCAGCAGCTCAAAAGGACTGTCTAAAACCTACGAGCAGTACTTC. The chain is built from TRBV5-5 and TRBJ2-7, with D tentatively TRBD2 (5 bases). Germline V gene sequence: CDR1 SGHKS, CDR2 YYEKEE (reference sequence). With 3 bases removed from V and 2 bases from J, the gap between germline ends came to 18 bases. This CDR3 spans 16 amino acids.

The rearrangement uses TRBV6-5 and TRBJ1-2; D is uncertain. This CDR3 contains 15 residues. The germline V gene encodes CDR1 MNHEY and CDR2 SVGAGI. V was clipped by 2 bases and J by 0 bases, with 10 bases between them. CDR3 nucleotide sequence: TGTGCCAGCAGTTACGAAGCTGGGGCTAACTATGGCTACACCTTC. As protein: CASSYEAGANYGYTF.

This clonotype was seen a few times. The rearrangement uses TRBV9 and TRBJ1-5; D uncertain. This CDR3 comprises 14 residues. Germline V CDR1 and CDR2: SGDLS, YYNGEE. The V gene lost 0 bases and the J gene lost 6 bases, with 10 bases spanning the gap. The DNA of the CDR3 is TGTGCCAGCAGCGTAGACCTAACCCCTCAGCCCCAGCATTTT. Translation gives CASSVDLTPQPQHF. Full variable domain (rest looked up from reference TRBV9 and TRBJ1-5): DSGVTQTPKHLITATGQRVTLRCSPRSGDLSVYWYQQSLDQGLQFLIQYYNGEERAKGNILERFSAQQFPDLHSELNLSSLELGDSALYFCASSVDLTPQPQHFGDGTRLSIL.

This clonotype was seen many times. The chain combines TRBV10-3 with TRBJ2-5; D is uncertain. The CDR3 extends over 12 amino acids. Per germline, CDR1 ENHRY and CDR2 SYGVKD. V dropped 3 bases and J dropped 10 bases, with 12 bases sitting between them. As DNA, the CDR3 is TGTGCCATCAGTGATCTAGTCGAGGACCAGTACTTC. Translation: CAISDLVEDQYF.

The V call is TRBV7-9, the J call TRBJ2-5; no definite D call. V lost 3 bases and J 5 bases, leaving 13 bases between the germline ends. Germline CDR1 reads SEHNR; CDR2 reads FQNEAQ (reference sequence). This CDR3 is built from 14 residues. The CDR3 region is CASSFSHSWETQYF. The CDR3 DNA is TGTGCCAGCAGCTTTTCGCATTCCTGGGAGACCCAGTACTTC. Filled out from reference TRBV7-9 and TRBJ2-5, the complete variable domain reads DTGVSQNPRHKITKRGQNVTFRCDPISEHNRLYWYRQTLGQGPEFLTYFQNEAQLEKSRLLSDRFSAERPKGSFSTLEIQRTEQGDSAMYLCASSFSHSWETQYFGPGTRLLVL.

The V and J genes are TRBV5-6 and TRBJ2-2, with D perhaps TRBD1 (5 bases). The CDR3 is 16 residues long. The germline V gene has CDR1 SGHDT and CDR2 YYEEEE. Trimming pared 0 bases from V and 6 bases from J, leaving 15 bases between. The DNA of the CDR3 is TGTGCCAGCAGCTTGGTCACAGGCCGAGGTTCCGGGGAGCTGTTTTTT. Its translation is CASSLVTGRGSGELFF.

With regard to this clonotype: The junction differs from germline at one of its ends, possibly a read error. The chain couples TRBV5-1 to TRBJ2-7, with 7 bases fitting TRBD1. The CDR3 contains 15 residues. Germline V gene sequence: CDR1 SGHRS, CDR2 YFSETQ. The chain's CDR3 is CASSLESGQLYEQYF. The CDR3 DNA sequence: TGCGCCAGCAGTTTGGAATCGGGACAGCTCTACGAGCAGTACTTC. Supplemented by reference TRBV5-1 and TRBJ2-7, the full variable domain reads KAGVTQTPRYLIKTRGQQVTLSCSPISGHRSVSWYQQTPGQGLQFLFEYFSETQRNKGNFPGRFSGRQFSNSRSEMNVSTLELGDSALYLCASSLESGQLYEQYFGPGTRLTVT.

The CDR3 DNA follows: TGCGCCAGCAGCCCTGACAGGGCTGACACTGAAGCTTTCTTT. This gives the protein CASSPDRADTEAFF. The chain has TRBV5-1 and TRBJ1-1; 7 bases map to TRBD1. The trim removed 4 bases at V and 3 bases at J, leaving 6 bases unmatched. CDR1 and CDR2 from the germline V gene are SGHRS and YFSETQ. There are 14 residues in the CDR3.

A few counts support this clonotype. The rearrangement uses TRBV7-8 and TRBJ1-6; weak D call: TRBD1 (6 bases). The CDR3 is made up of 16 amino acids. Germline CDR1 SGHVS, CDR2 FQNEAQ. The V end was cut by 5 bases, the J end by 10 bases, with 21 bases between. The CDR3 sequence: CASSTQGSGTGSPLHF. The CDR3 nucleotides read TGTGCCAGCAGCACCCAGGGGTCGGGAACGGGATCACCCCTCCACTTT.

This clonotype occurred a few times. The rearrangement uses TRBV7-2 and TRBJ2-3; 11 bases are shared with TRBD2. CDR1 and CDR2 from the germline V gene are SGHTA and FQGNSA. The CDR3 sequence is 16 residues long. V was pared by 3 bases and J by 0 bases, with 2 bases of the junction left unmatched. CDR3 sequence reads: CASSLGLAVSTDTQYF. The CDR3 bases are TGTGCCAGCAGCTTGGGACTAGCGGTGAGCACAGATACGCAGTATTTT.

This clonotype has just a few counts. The J gene is TRBJ2-2, the V gene TRBV28; TRBD1 or TRBD2 may be the D gene (6 bases each). Germline values: CDR1 MDHEN, CDR2 SYDVKM. The CDR3 runs to 16 residues. V was trimmed by 3 bases and J by 2 bases, leaving 13 bases between them. The CDR3 nucleotides are TGTGCCAGCAGTTTTTCACAGGGAGGTAACACCGGGGAGCTGTTTTTT. It encodes CASSFSQGGNTGELFF.

The V call is TRBV7-9, the J call TRBJ1-2; no clear D gene. The germline V gene encodes CDR1 SEHNR and CDR2 FQNEAQ (reference sequence). V shed 2 bases and J shed 4 bases, with 14 bases lying between them. The CDR3 totals 15 residues. In DNA form, the CDR3 reads TGTGCCAGCAGCTTACTAGGACGGAGCGCCTATGGCTACACCTTC. Translation: CASSLLGRSAYGYTF.

The chain combines TRBV7-8 with TRBJ2-1; D tentatively reads TRBD1 or TRBD2 (6 bases each). The ends were cut back, 5 bases at V and 10 bases at J, with 18 bases in the middle. Germline V CDR1 and CDR2: SGHVS, FQNEAQ. The CDR3 has 14 amino acids. This chain's CDR3 is CASSRAGGALEQFF. The CDR3 DNA follows: TGTGCCAGCAGCCGGGCCGGGGGCGCATTAGAGCAGTTCTTC.

As regards this clonotype: One end of the junction is discordant with germline, which a read error may explain. Here the CDR3 reads CGSGTGTATTDTQYF. In DNA, the CDR3 is TGTGGTAGTGGTACTGGGACGGCAACCACAGATACGCAGTATTTT. This chain connects TRBV12-5 to TRBJ2-3; D possibly uses TRBD1 or TRBD2 (5 bases each). The length of the CDR3 is 15 residues. CDR1 and CDR2 from the germline V gene are LGHNT and FRNRAP.

In its sample, this clonotype was seen a few times. The V call is TRBV10-3, the J call TRBJ1-1, with TRBD1 matching 8 bases. Germline V gene lookup returns CDR1 ENHRY and CDR2 SYGVKD. Trimming removed 6 bases from V and 4 bases from J; junction bases left unmatched: 4. This CDR3 comprises 13 residues. This CDR3 is CAISFTGGTEAFF. The CDR3 nucleotides read TGTGCCATCAGCTTCACAGGGGGCACTGAAGCTTTCTTT.

The CDR3, as DNA: TGTGCCAGCAGCTTATGGGGACAGGAGAGCTCCTACGAGCAGTACTTC. Translated: CASSLWGQESSYEQYF. The chain uses TRBV7-2 and TRBJ2-7; TRBD1 agrees at 8 bases. CDR1 and CDR2 from the germline V gene are SGHTA and FQGNSA. The V gene end was trimmed by 2 bases and the J gene end by 0 bases; junction bases not matched to a gene: 6. This CDR3 has 16 amino acids.

The gene calls are TRBV15 and TRBJ1-1; no reliable D call. The V gene's germline CDR1 is LNHNV and CDR2 YYDKDF (reference sequence). Between the trimmed V and J ends, which lost 6 bases and 7 bases, there was a span of 21 bases. The CDR3 consists of 15 residues. CDR3 sequence reads: CATRSDSGGGSEAFF. CDR3 nucleotide sequence: TGTGCCACCAGGTCGGATTCCGGCGGCGGGAGTGAAGCTTTCTTT.

This clonotype has more than one count but fewer than ten. The rearrangement uses TRBV20-1 and TRBJ2-7; D is uncertain. The germline V gene encodes CDR1 DFQATT and CDR2 SNEGSKA (reference sequence). V was pared by 3 bases and J by 4 bases, with 13 bases between. This CDR3 is 13 amino acids long. DNA for the CDR3: TGCAGTGCTAGGGCCAGAGAAGGTTACGAGCAGTACTTC. Protein product: CSARAREGYEQYF.

The V gene is TRBV11-1, the J gene TRBJ2-2; no clear D. The CDR3 length is 14 residues. The germline V and J ends were trimmed by 2 bases and 3 bases, with 7 bases remaining between them. Germline V gives CDR1 SGHAT, CDR2 FQDESV (reference sequence). CDR3 DNA sequence: TGTGCCAGCAGCTTATACCCGGACACCGGGGAGCTGTTTTTT. As protein: CASSLYPDTGELFF.

V is TRBV3-1 and J is TRBJ1-4, with a tentative D call TRBD1 (5 bases). This CDR3 contains 16 residues. Germline-derived CDR1 and CDR2 are LGHDT and YNNKEL (reference sequence). V was trimmed by 0 bases and J by 5 bases, leaving 13 bases between them. The CDR3 DNA reads TGTGCCAGCAGCCAAGATACAGGTCTAGGCAATGAAAAACTGTTTTTT. As protein: CASSQDTGLGNEKLFF.

This sequence joins TRBV9 and TRBJ2-1; TRBD2 aligns across 8 bases. Germline V gene sequence: CDR1 SGDLS, CDR2 YYNGEE. The CDR3 consists of 16 residues. V trimming: 3 bases; J trimming: 7 bases; junction bases outside the gene matches: 12. CDR3 sequence reads: CASSAPGGAGENEQFF. CDR3 in DNA: TGTGCCAGCAGCGCCCCCGGGGGGGCCGGGGAGAATGAGCAGTTCTTC.

The rearrangement uses TRBV7-2 and TRBJ1-5; TRBD1 might be the D (5 bases). V was cut by 0 bases and J by 0 bases, with 18 bases left in between. The V gene's germline CDR1 is SGHTA and CDR2 FQGNSA. The CDR3 runs 19 residues. The CDR3: CASSLAPGGSSHSNQPQHF. CDR3 nucleotides: TGTGCCAGCAGCTTAGCTCCTGGGGGTAGTTCCCATAGCAATCAGCCCCAGCATTTT.

This clonotype was counted a few times. Here the CDR3 DNA reads TGTGCCACATCCTTAGCGGGGGGCCCTTACGAGCAGTACTTC. Its translation: CATSLAGGPYEQYF. The chain uses TRBV6-1 and TRBJ2-7, with 10 bases lining up with TRBD2. Looked up from germline, CDR1 is MNHNS and CDR2 is SASEGT. The ends lost 10 bases at V and 4 bases at J; junction bases unmatched: 10. This CDR3 contains 14 residues.

This chain connects TRBV6-6 to TRBJ1-1; 7 bases are shared with TRBD1. V lost 7 bases, J lost 7 bases, and 9 bases stayed unmatched. Germline V lookup: CDR1 MNHNY, CDR2 SVGAGI (reference sequence). The CDR3 is 13 amino acids. The CDR3 reads CASTPDRDYEAFF. The CDR3 nucleotides are TGTGCCAGCACCCCCGACAGGGACTATGAAGCTTTCTTT.

This clonotype was found many times. V and J are TRBV7-8 and TRBJ2-1; 9 bases match TRBD1. CDR1 is SGHVS and CDR2 is FQNEAQ in the germline V gene. Trimming took 1 base from V and 0 from J; bases not matched to a gene: 7. The CDR3 sequence is 18 residues long. The CDR3 spells CASSLVTGGMSSYNEQFF. CDR3 DNA: TGTGCCAGCAGCTTAGTTACAGGGGGCATGAGCTCCTACAATGAGCAGTTCTTC.

V and J are TRBV5-1 and TRBJ1-5; D not certain. Looked up from germline, CDR1 is SGHRS and CDR2 is YFSETQ. The length of the CDR3 is 14 residues. Trimming stripped 0 bases from V and 7 bases from J, with 11 bases between. DNA of the CDR3: TGCGCCAGCAGCTTGGCCGAGGGTTCGCAGCCCCAGCATTTT. This sequence encodes CASSLAEGSQPQHF.

This clonotype was counted only a few times. The chain recombines TRBV12-3 or TRBV12-4 with TRBJ2-1; D may be TRBD2 (6 bases). The CDR3 is 15 amino acids. V lost 1 base and J lost 8, with 15 bases in between. CDR3 region: CASSLGLALYDEQFF. CDR3 DNA sequence: TGTGCCAGCAGTTTAGGGCTAGCGCTATACGATGAGCAGTTCTTC.

This clonotype was detected only a few times. J is TRBJ1-1 and V is TRBV10-3; D is uncertain. The CDR3 is made up of 12 amino acids. V lost 6 bases and J 5 bases, leaving 10 bases between the germline ends. Per the germline V gene, CDR1 is ENHRY and CDR2 is SYGVKD. The CDR3 loop is CAIRTQSTEAFF. DNA for the CDR3: TGTGCCATCAGGACCCAATCGACTGAAGCTTTCTTT.

V usage is TRBV7-9 and J usage is TRBJ2-3; no clear D gene. Per the germline V gene, CDR1 is SEHNR and CDR2 is FQNEAQ (reference sequence). This CDR3 comprises 11 residues. Trimming took 10 bases from V and 11 from J, leaving 16 bases between them. In DNA form, the CDR3 reads TGTGCCACCTCGAGTGCGGTGGGGCAGTATTTT. The encoded protein is CATSSAVGQYF.

The chain has TRBV10-3 and TRBJ2-2, with 9 positions matching TRBD1. Germline lookup yields CDR1 ENHRY and CDR2 SYGVKD. CDR3 length: 17 amino acids. The trim removed 6 bases at V and 4 bases at J, leaving 12 bases unmatched. This chain's CDR3 is CAISGVGTGLSTGELFF. The CDR3 DNA follows: TGTGCCATCAGCGGCGTGGGGACAGGGCTTTCCACCGGGGAGCTGTTTTTT.